The 2 T cell receptor beta chains presented below share a single source sample, sequenced in a study of cytomegalovirus exposure and HLA in healthy donors. A multiplex PCR was run with 60 Vbeta primers and 13 Jbeta primers. Assay used: immunoSEQ multiplex PCR; TCRdb lists only in-frame clones, some missing. This sample contains nearly 200,000 clones. The sample was PBMCs. The receptors originated from a boy younger than 18 in good health and CMV-seronegative.

V gene TRBV7-2 combines with J gene TRBJ2-7, with a weak D call TRBD1 (5 bases). The CDR3 sequence is 17 residues long. The germline V gene encodes CDR1 SGHTA and CDR2 FQGNSA. Trimming removed 5 bases at V and 6 bases at J, with 26 bases between. The CDR3 sequence is CASSESMRKGLVGEQYF. The DNA of the CDR3 is TGTGCCAGCAGCGAGTCGATGCGTAAGGGGTTAGTGGGCGAGCAGTACTTC.

The gene calls are TRBV27 and TRBJ2-1; D may be TRBD2 (5 bases). The CDR3 totals 15 residues. The germline V gene encodes CDR1 MNHEY and CDR2 SMNVEV (reference sequence). Trimming left V 4 bases short and J 0 bases short, with 10 bases between. DNA for the CDR3: TGTGCCAGCAGTTCGGGATCTTCCTCCTACAATGAGCAGTTCTTC. Protein: CASSSGSSSYNEQFF.